This T cell receptor (beta chain) was sequenced for a study of blood T cells in healthy people across ages. Whole-study findings and limits: The fall in TCR beta diversity per million T cells was roughly linear with age.

With a J-beta primer mix and a sample-barcoded 5' primer, a second PCR ran roughly 6 to 11 cycles. TCRdb re-called the 5' RACE reads with MiXCR, one entry per CDR3 protein. The sample lists about 580,000 distinct CDR3 sequences, more than 45% seen once, with roughly 24% in the top ten. The CDR3 is 20 residues long. Looked up from germline, CDR1 is LNHDA and CDR2 is SQIVND (reference sequence). V lost 4 bases and J 1 base, leaving 26 bases between the germline ends. Each sample yielded at least 5.5 micrograms of PBMC total RNA. About this clonotype: Its antigen is not known.

This chain uses TRBV19 with TRBJ2-4, with unresolved D. This receptor was taken from a man of 80 years or more in good health. The sequenced sample consisted of blood. This CDR3 reads CASSNKFVARKTGAKNIQYF. The CDR3 region has the DNA TGTGCCAGTAGTAATAAATTCGTTGCACGGAAGACTGGGGCCAAAAACATTCAGTACTTC.